The 25 T cell receptor beta chains in this list originate from one sample, sequenced in a study of blood T cell repertoires in COVID-19. TCRdb's table, derived via immunoSEQ multiplex PCR, lists solely in-frame clones and lacks some. This table holds roughly 170,000 clones, around nine tenths found once. Sequenced sample: peripheral blood. The receptor set was obtained from a woman aged 18-30 years who had recovered from COVID-19.

The chain has TRBV4-2 and TRBJ1-5; no definite D call. Germline CDR1 LGHNA, CDR2 YNFKEQ. V was clipped by 1 base and J by 5 bases, with 9 bases between them. The CDR3 has 14 residues. CDR3 nucleotide sequence: TGTGCCAGCAGCCAAGCGGACGGGGATCAGCCCCAGCATTTT. Protein product: CASSQADGDQPQHF.

The chain couples TRBV28 to TRBJ2-3; TRBD2 agrees at 11 bases. This CDR3 comprises 15 residues. Germline trimming cut 6 bases from V and 5 bases from J; bases unmatched to any gene: 7. CDR1 and CDR2 (germline): MDHEN, SYDVKM. The CDR3 region has the DNA TGTGCCAGCAGCAGCCTAGCGGGAGGAGGAGATACGCAGTATTTT. It codes for CASSSLAGGGDTQYF.

V is TRBV7-9 and J is TRBJ2-7; weak D call: TRBD2 (5 bases). The CDR3 consists of 14 residues. Germline values: CDR1 SEHNR, CDR2 FQNEAQ (reference sequence). V dropped 4 bases and J dropped 6 bases, with 16 bases sitting between them. CDR3 DNA sequence: TGTGCCAGCAGCTCCCAAGGACTCGGAGCCGAGCAGTACGTC. Protein: CASSSQGLGAEQYV.

The chain has TRBV5-1 and TRBJ2-2; D remains unclear. Germline-derived CDR1 and CDR2 are SGHRS and YFSETQ. V was cut by 0 bases and J by 4 bases, with 10 bases left in between. The CDR3 runs to 15 residues. CDR3 residues: CASSLGVLGTGELFF. The CDR3 bases are TGCGCCAGCAGCTTGGGAGTTCTTGGCACCGGGGAGCTGTTTTTT.

The CDR3 bases are TGTGCCAGTAAGGACAGGGCCACTGAAGCTTTCTTT. This codes for CASKDRATEAFF. The chain joins TRBV12-3 or TRBV12-4 to TRBJ1-1, with 8 bases identical to TRBD1. Trimming cost V 9 bases and J 4 bases; bases outside gene matches: 4. The CDR3 sequence is 12 residues long.

V is TRBV7-8 and J is TRBJ2-3; 9 bases fit TRBD2. The CDR3 consists of 16 residues. Germline CDR1 SGHVS, CDR2 FQNEAQ. Trimming cost V 5 bases and J 3 bases; bases outside gene matches: 9. CDR3: CASSPRAGGMTDTQYF. CDR3 nucleotides: TGTGCCAGCAGCCCCCGAGCGGGAGGAATGACAGATACGCAGTATTTT.

The rearrangement joins TRBV18 to TRBJ2-7, with D perhaps matching TRBD1 (6 bases). The CDR3 length is 17 residues. Looked up from germline, CDR1 is KGHSH and CDR2 is LQKENI. Trimming shortened V by 2 bases and J by 2 bases, and 19 bases separated the two germline ends. The CDR3 bases are TGTGCCAGCTCACCATTTCCAACAGGGATTTCCACCTACGAGCAGTACTTC. This gives the protein CASSPFPTGISTYEQYF.

This chain connects TRBV5-1 to TRBJ2-3, with TRBD1 identical over 9 bases. This CDR3 has 15 amino acids. After removal of 3 bases from V and 0 bases from J, the junction contained 2 bases not matched to a gene. Per germline, CDR1 SGHRS and CDR2 YFSETQ. The CDR3 DNA follows: TGCGCCAGCAGCTCGGACAGGGGCAGCACAGATACGCAGTATTTT. Translating it yields CASSSDRGSTDTQYF.

The chain links TRBV27 to TRBJ1-1; 8 bases agree with TRBD1. The ends lost 5 bases at V and 6 bases at J; junction bases unmatched: 5. CDR3 length equals 13 residues. The germline CDR1 and CDR2 sequences are MNHEY and SMNVEV (reference sequence). The CDR3 bases are TGTGCCAGCAGTGCTGTACAGGGGGCTGAAGCTTTCTTT. It translates to CASSAVQGAEAFF.

This clone was observed at least ten times. This chain uses TRBV29-1 with TRBJ1-2; TRBD1 aligns across 7 bases. This CDR3 contains 13 residues. Germline V lookup: CDR1 SQVTM, CDR2 ANQGSEA. With V trimmed by 2 bases and J by 6 bases, 6 bases remained unmatched. The CDR3 bases are TGCAGCGTTGAACTCGGGGACAGAAATGGCTACACCTTC. Amino acid sequence: CSVELGDRNGYTF.

This clone was recorded only once. The chain recombines TRBV11-2 with TRBJ2-3, with D perhaps TRBD1 (5 bases). The V gene's germline CDR1 is SGHAT and CDR2 FQNNGV. CDR3 length: 15 amino acids. V lost 5 bases to trimming and J lost 1 base, with 13 bases between them. CDR3 protein: CASSPWGRGTDTQYF. The CDR3 DNA follows: TGTGCCAGCAGCCCCTGGGGCCGGGGCACAGATACGCAGTATTTT.

This chain joins TRBV24-1 and TRBJ2-7; the match to TRBD1 covers 7 bases. The CDR3 has 15 amino acids. The germline V gene has CDR1 KGHDR and CDR2 SFDVKD. Trimming cost V 3 bases and J 2 bases; bases outside gene matches: 6. CDR3 residues: CATSDRDSKAYEQYF. CDR3 DNA: TGTGCCACCAGTGATCGGGACAGTAAAGCCTACGAGCAGTACTTC.

The V and J genes are TRBV5-1 and TRBJ2-5, with 8 bases that match TRBD2. V trimming: 5 bases; J trimming: 5 bases; junction bases outside the gene matches: 20. The CDR3 has 18 residues. Germline assignment: CDR1 SGHRS and CDR2 YFSETQ. The CDR3 is CASRQPREAGVEFETQYF. As DNA, the CDR3 is TGCGCCAGCAGACAGCCGCGCGAAGCGGGAGTAGAGTTCGAGACCCAGTACTTC.

The chain links TRBV5-6 to TRBJ1-4, with a weak D call TRBD1 (5 bases). Germline V gives CDR1 SGHDT, CDR2 YYEEEE. The CDR3 totals 17 residues. With 1 base removed from V and 8 bases from J, the gap between germline ends came to 21 bases. CDR3 sequence: CASSLRTTEGVSEKLFF. The CDR3, as DNA: TGTGCCAGCAGCTTGAGGACAACTGAAGGAGTAAGCGAAAAACTGTTTTTT.

This CDR3 reads CASSTSGSLYSPLHF. The CDR3 DNA reads as TGTGCCAGCAGCACATCAGGCTCCCTTTATTCACCCCTCCACTTT. The chain combines TRBV6-6 with TRBJ1-6, with D unresolved. The CDR3 consists of 15 residues. The V end lost 6 bases, the J end lost 8 bases, and 17 bases lay between the germline ends. Germline CDR1 is MNHNY and CDR2 is SVGAGI (reference sequence).

Only a few counts were recorded for this clone. This chain joins TRBV5-1 and TRBJ2-5, with D tentatively TRBD2 (6 bases). With 0 bases removed from V and 4 bases from J, the gap between germline ends came to 10 bases. CDR1 SGHRS and CDR2 YFSETQ come from the germline V gene. The CDR3 length is 14 residues. CDR3 bases: TGCGCCAGCAGCTTGGCGGGAGCTGTAGAGACCCAGTACTTC. It encodes CASSLAGAVETQYF.

The chain is built from TRBV24-1 and TRBJ2-1, with TRBD2 as a possible D gene (6 bases). The CDR3 covers 16 residues. Trimming left V 4 bases short and J 6 bases short, with 18 bases between. Germline assignment: CDR1 KGHDR and CDR2 SFDVKD. Here the CDR3 DNA reads TGTGCCACCAGTGAGCCCGGGACTCCGAGGCCCAATGAGCAGTTCTTC. This encodes CATSEPGTPRPNEQFF.

This rearrangement joins TRBV7-9 to TRBJ2-3, with TRBD1 as a possible D gene (6 bases). In germline, CDR1 is SEHNR, CDR2 FQNEAQ (reference sequence). CDR3 length: 16 residues. The V end was cut by 5 bases, the J end by 3 bases, with 18 bases between. CDR3 region: CASSPQQGLMTDTQYF. CDR3 in DNA: TGTGCCAGCAGCCCACAACAGGGTTTAATGACAGATACGCAGTATTTT.

This sequence joins TRBV24-1 and TRBJ2-3; D remains ambiguous. V was trimmed by 3 bases and J by 3 bases, leaving 12 bases between them. Per germline, CDR1 KGHDR and CDR2 SFDVKD. The CDR3 sequence is 15 residues long. The CDR3 DNA reads TGTGCCACCAGTGATCCGACATTTATGACAGATACGCAGTATTTT. Translation gives CATSDPTFMTDTQYF.

V is TRBV2 and J is TRBJ1-5; D gene ambiguous. V was trimmed by 3 bases and J by 4 bases, leaving 4 bases between them. The CDR3 contains 12 residues. Looked up from germline, CDR1 is SNHLY and CDR2 is FYNNEI. The CDR3 DNA reads as TGTGCCAGCAGTGAGAGGAATCAGCCCCAGCATTTT. Translation: CASSERNQPQHF.

The rearrangement uses TRBV7-2 and TRBJ1-6; 11 bases map to TRBD1. V dropped 8 bases and J dropped 5; count of bases not matched to a gene: 8. The CDR3 has 16 amino acids. The germline gives CDR1 SGHTA, CDR2 FQGNSA. The CDR3 protein is CASGGQGAINNSPLHF. CDR3 DNA: TGTGCCAGCGGTGGACAGGGGGCGATTAATAATTCACCCCTCCACTTT.

V usage is TRBV5-1 and J usage is TRBJ2-7, with TRBD1 identical over 7 bases. The CDR3 is made up of 16 amino acids. Trimming cost V 2 bases and J 0 bases; bases outside gene matches: 8. Germline lookup yields CDR1 SGHRS and CDR2 YFSETQ. This CDR3 is CASSLVDRASSYEQYF. CDR3 sequence (DNA): TGCGCCAGCAGCTTAGTCGACAGGGCTAGCTCCTACGAGCAGTACTTC.

This clone was observed once. The chain combines TRBV6-2 or TRBV6-3 with TRBJ2-7; a weak D match, TRBD1 (6 bases). There are 12 residues in the CDR3. In germline, CDR1 is MNHEY, CDR2 SVGEGT. V lost 5 bases and J 5 bases, leaving 10 bases between the germline ends. CDR3 region: CASSRYRDEQYV. CDR3 DNA sequence: TGTGCCAGCAGTCGATACAGGGACGAGCAGTACGTC.

The rearrangement links TRBV24-1 to TRBJ2-5, with 12 positions matching TRBD1. The CDR3 consists of 17 residues. V lost 6 bases to trimming and J lost 5 bases; unmatched junction nucleotides: 12. Looked up from germline, CDR1 is KGHDR and CDR2 is SFDVKD. The CDR3 nucleotides read TGTGCCACCAGTCATCCGGGACAGGGGGCTTTGGTGGAGACCCAGTACTTC. It codes for CATSHPGQGALVETQYF.

This rearrangement joins TRBV25-1 to TRBJ1-6; D possibly corresponds to TRBD1 (5 bases). The germline V gene has CDR1 MGHDK and CDR2 SYGVNS. The ends were cut back, 7 bases at V and 8 bases at J, with 9 bases in the middle. The CDR3 length is 12 residues. The CDR3 DNA reads TGTGCCAGCAACGCGGGGGATTCACCCCTCCACTTT. Its protein product is CASNAGDSPLHF.